One sample yielded the 26 T cell receptor beta chains listed below, sequenced in a study of kidney transplant recipient with SARS-CoV-2 infection. TCRdb recomputed calls from the reads with MiXCR, one row per CDR3 protein. Here the sample spans roughly 230,000 distinct CDR3 sequences, 25% to 35% being singletons. The source material was a blood sample, sampled at baseline and around day 110 from a kidney transplant recipient. The origin of the receptors is a male patient between 25 and 40 years old who had COVID-19 and was a kidney transplant recipient. Some T cells may possibly be graft donor cells.

As regards this clonotype: A much larger clonotype is one base distant, so this may be a read error. V gene TRBV30 combines with J gene TRBJ1-2; no clear D. The CDR3 contains 16 residues. CDR1 is GTSNPN, CDR2 SVGIG, per germline (reference sequence). DNA of the CDR3: TGTGCCTGGTCTCAGATGCGTTATAGAAAGACCTATGGCCACACCTTC. It encodes CAWSQMRYRKTYGHTF.

This clonotype has just one count. A much larger clone differs from this one at a single base, so this may be a read error. The chain joins TRBV4-3 to TRBJ1-2, with 9 bases identical to TRBD1. With 4 bases clipped from V and 4 bases from J, the junction kept 10 bases outside the gene matches. CDR3 size: 16 residues. Germline CDR1 and CDR2: LGHNA and YSLEER. Written as DNA, the CDR3 is TGCGCCAGCAGCCGAGATTGGGACAGGGCGAGCTATGGCTACACCTTC. This sequence encodes CASSRDWDRASYGYTF.

Many counts were recorded for this clonotype. DNA of the CDR3: TGTGCCAGTAGTCGGGACAGGGCCGGGAACACCGGGGAGCTGTTTTTT. Amino acid sequence: CASSRDRAGNTGELFF. J is TRBJ2-2 and V is TRBV19; TRBD1 aligns across 9 bases. Losses at the gene ends were 5 bases for V and 1 base for J; bases not matched to a gene: 5. This CDR3 region has 16 residues. The germline gives CDR1 LNHDA, CDR2 SQIVND (reference sequence). Full variable domain (rest looked up from reference TRBV19 and TRBJ2-2): DGGITQSPKYLFRKEGQNVTLSCEQNLNHDAMYWYRQDPGQGLRLIYYSQIVNDFQKGDIAEGYSVSREKKESFPLTVTSAQKNPTAFYLCASSRDRAGNTGELFFGEGSRLTVL.

A word on this clonotype: Given a much more abundant clone one base away, this may be a read error. The chain has TRBV11-2 and TRBJ1-1, with a tentative D call TRBD1 (5 bases). The CDR3 sequence is 14 residues long. The ends were cut back, 8 bases at V and 11 bases at J, with 24 bases in the middle. From germline, CDR1 is SGHAT and CDR2 FQNNGV. CDR3 coding DNA: TGTGCCAGCGGCTCCATCCTGGCCGGGACGGGGGCTTTCTTT. Its translation is CASGSILAGTGAFF.

The chain joins TRBV20-1 to TRBJ2-1; D gene ambiguous. The CDR3 contains 14 residues. From germline, CDR1 is DFQATT and CDR2 SNEGSKA (reference sequence). Trimming left V 1 base short and J 9 bases short, with 16 bases between. This CDR3 is CSARGLDIIGEQFF. For the CDR3, the DNA is TGCAGTGCTAGAGGGCTAGACATAATCGGTGAGCAGTTCTTC.

This clonotype has a handful of counts. The chain combines TRBV11-3 with TRBJ2-3; weak D call: TRBD2 (5 bases). The CDR3 sequence is 15 residues long. In germline, CDR1 is SGHNT, CDR2 YENEEA. The ends were cut back, 4 bases at V and 10 bases at J, with 21 bases in the middle. CDR3 coding DNA: TGTGCCAGCAGCTCAGCTAGCTGGGCTGCAGCCTCGCAGTATTTT. Its protein is CASSSASWAAASQYF.

This clonotype was seen only a few times. This chain joins TRBV7-6 and TRBJ2-5; D may be TRBD2 (5 bases). Germline V lookup: CDR1 SGHVS, CDR2 FNYEAQ. The CDR3 is made up of 13 amino acids. The V end was cut by 3 bases, the J end by 4 bases, with 9 bases between. The CDR3 is CASSFGGLETQYF. The CDR3 DNA is TGTGCCAGCAGCTTCGGAGGACTAGAGACCCAGTACTTC. The complete variable domain, with remaining parts taken from reference TRBV7-6 and TRBJ2-5, reads GAGVSQSPRYKVTKRGQDVALRCDPISGHVSLYWYRQALGQGPEFLTYFNYEAQQDKSGLPNDRFSAERPEGSISTLTIQRTEQRDSAMYRCASSFGGLETQYFGPGTRLLVL.

This clonotype showed up many times. V and J are TRBV3-2 and TRBJ2-7. TRBV3-2 is described as a pseudogene. The CDR3 runs 12 residues. The CDR3 is CASSQVFYEQYF. CDR3 in DNA: TGTGCCAGCAGCCAAGTCTTTTACGAGCAGTACTTC.

At least ten counts were recorded for this clonotype. The V gene is TRBV6-6, the J gene TRBJ1-1, with D uncertain. In germline, CDR1 is MNHNY, CDR2 SVGAGI (reference sequence). Between the trimmed V and J ends, which lost 3 bases and 1 base, there was a span of 3 bases. This CDR3 is built from 12 residues. The CDR3: CASSYRNTEAFF. CDR3 sequence (DNA): TGTGCCAGCAGTTATAGGAACACTGAAGCTTTCTTT.

Remarks on this clonotype: A single base is all that separates this from a far larger clone, so a read error is likely. This chain joins TRBV20-1 and TRBJ2-3; D ambiguous. The J call could be wrong; TRBJ2-7 is a better fit for the DNA end. CDR1 and CDR2 (germline): DFQATT, SNEGSKA (reference sequence). CDR3 size: 12 residues. Here the CDR3 reads CSARDGLYEQYF. The CDR3 nucleotides are TGCAGTGCTAGGGACGGTCTATACGAGCAGTACTTC.

For this clonotype: This clone may be a read error of a much larger clone one base away. The chain recombines TRBV21-1 with TRBJ2-5. The closer fit of TRBJ2-3 to the DNA end suggests the J call may be wrong. TRBV21-1 is described as a pseudogene. This CDR3 is 17 amino acids long. The CDR3 DNA follows: TGTGCCAGCAGTGTAGTAGTAGCTACAGCCATGCAAGATACGCAGTATTTT. This sequence encodes CASSVVVATAMQDTQYF.

This clonotype appeared many times. The gene calls are TRBV3-1 and TRBJ1-2; D remains unclear. This CDR3 region has 17 residues. The ends were cut back, 5 bases at V and 4 bases at J, with 23 bases in the middle. CDR1 LGHDT and CDR2 YNNKEL come from the germline V gene (reference sequence). The CDR3 DNA follows: TGTGCCAGCAGCTCATTCGGCACCCTTCGAAAGACCTATGGCTACACCTTC. It specifies CASSSFGTLRKTYGYTF.

The rearrangement uses TRBV29-1 and TRBJ2-3, with 7 bases fitting TRBD1. With 6 bases clipped from V and 1 base from J, the junction kept 4 bases outside the gene matches. CDR3 length: 13 amino acids. CDR1 and CDR2 (germline): SQVTM, ANQGSEA. CDR3 loop: CSVATGGTDTQYF. The CDR3, as DNA: TGCAGCGTGGCAACAGGGGGCACAGATACGCAGTATTTT.

The chain recombines TRBV19 with TRBJ2-5; 7 bases align to TRBD1. This CDR3 region has 15 residues. The J segment lost 2 bases and the V segment lost 4 bases, leaving 7 bases of the junction unmatched. Germline V gene data show CDR1 as LNHDA and CDR2 as SQIVND (reference sequence). Here the CDR3 DNA reads TGTGCCAGTAGTAACAGGGGACAGCCTCAAGAGACCCAGTACTTC. This codes for CASSNRGQPQETQYF.

A remark on this clonotype: Possible read error: a much larger clone is one base away. Here the CDR3 omits its conserved ending phenylalanine or tryptophan, so a read error is the likely source. V usage is TRBV6-1 and J usage is TRBJ1-2; D not certain. The V gene's germline CDR1 is MNHNS and CDR2 SASEGT. V was shortened by 5 bases and J by 4 bases, with 23 bases between the two germline ends. CDR3 length: 17 amino acids. For the CDR3, the DNA is TGTGCCAGCAGTCCCTCAGTGGAATGTAGAAAGACCTATGGCTACACCCTC. It translates to CASSPSVECRKTYGYTL.

This clonotype has at least ten counts. The chain employs TRBV11-2 and TRBJ1-6, with D maybe TRBD1 (5 bases). Germline CDR1 is SGHAT and CDR2 is FQNNGV. There are 15 residues in the CDR3. Deletions cut 5 bases from V and 4 bases from J, with 12 bases between. The CDR3 loop reads CASSASGTYNSPLHF. The CDR3 nucleotides are TGTGCCAGCAGCGCCTCGGGGACGTATAATTCACCCCTCCACTTT.

This clonotype was counted many times. The V and J genes are TRBV4-3 and TRBJ1-2; D call uncertain. Germline V gene data show CDR1 as LGHNA and CDR2 as YSLEER. V was shortened by 5 bases and J by 4 bases, with 23 bases between the two germline ends. The CDR3 is made up of 17 amino acids. The CDR3 spells CASSNRIGRRKTYGYTF. The CDR3 nucleotides are TGCGCCAGCAGCAACAGAATAGGACGTCGAAAGACCTATGGCTACACCTTC.

This clonotype appeared many times. This chain connects TRBV11-3 to TRBJ1-2; no clear D gene. The CDR3 sequence is 17 residues long. CDR1 is SGHNT and CDR2 is YENEEA in the germline V gene. V was pared by 5 bases and J by 4 bases, with 23 bases between. CDR3 residues: CASSIYYDLGKTYGYTF. CDR3 DNA: TGTGCCAGCAGCATTTACTACGATCTCGGAAAGACCTATGGCTACACCTTC.

Note on this clonotype: It may be a read error: a sequence one base away is much more abundant. The chain recombines TRBV29-1 with TRBJ2-7; D is tentatively TRBD1 or TRBD2 (5 bases each). The germline V gene has CDR1 SQVTM and CDR2 ANQGSEA. Between the trimmed V and J ends, which lost 6 bases and 4 bases, there was a span of 16 bases. This CDR3 has 13 amino acids. CDR3 nucleotide sequence: TGCAGCGTGACGGAGGACAATTTTTACGAGCAGTACTTC. It translates to CSVTEDNFYEQYF.

Details on this clonotype: Since a much larger clone is just one base distant, this may be a read error. The chain has TRBV3-1 and TRBJ2-5, with D unclear. Germline CDR1 reads LGHDT; CDR2 reads YNNKEL (reference sequence). Trimming stripped 5 bases from V and 5 bases from J, with 24 bases between. The CDR3 has 17 residues. The CDR3 loop is CASSIVFPISFFETQYF. CDR3 bases: TGTGCCAGCAGCATCGTTTTTCCCATTTCTTTCTTTGAGACCCAGTACTTC.

This clonotype was recorded at least ten times. The chain carries TRBV5-1 and TRBJ1-2; D call uncertain. The CDR3 covers 16 residues. Germline V gene sequence: CDR1 SGHRS, CDR2 YFSETQ. Trimming took 6 bases from V and 4 from J, leaving 22 bases between them. The CDR3 is CASTPLSVRKTYGYTF. The CDR3 DNA sequence: TGCGCCAGCACACCTCTATCGGTTCGAAAGACCTATGGCTACACCTTC.

This clonotype was seen at least ten times. V is TRBV5-4 and J is TRBJ2-7, with D hard to call. Trimming took 1 base from V and 1 from J, leaving 12 bases between them. This CDR3 region has 15 residues. Germline CDR1 is SGHNT and CDR2 is YYREEE (reference sequence). The CDR3 sequence is CASSLLVVTSYEQYF. CDR3 nucleotides: TGTGCCAGCAGCTTGTTAGTGGTTACTTCCTACGAGCAGTACTTC.

This clonotype has at least ten counts. The chain is built from TRBV5-1 and TRBJ1-1; tentatively, D is TRBD1 (5 bases). V was cut by 5 bases and J by 1 base, with 9 bases left in between. This CDR3 comprises 13 residues. The germline V gene encodes CDR1 SGHRS and CDR2 YFSETQ. As DNA, the CDR3 is TGCGCCAGCAGTAGGGACCCGAACACTGAAGCTTTCTTT. This gives the protein CASSRDPNTEAFF.

Note on this clonotype: A read error may produce the germline difference seen at one junction end. The chain recombines TRBV11-1 with TRBJ2-1; perhaps TRBD2 as D (5 bases). The CDR3 consists of 13 residues. CDR1 and CDR2 (germline): SGHAT, FQDESV (reference sequence). The CDR3 loop is CASSLGAADEQFF. In DNA form, the CDR3 reads TGTGCTAGCAGCTTGGGAGCAGCCGATGAGCAGTTCTTC.

This clonotype was observed at least ten times. The rearrangement joins TRBV29-1 to TRBJ1-5; D unclear. Between the trimmed V and J ends, which lost 5 bases and 6 bases, there was a span of 14 bases. Germline CDR1 is SQVTM and CDR2 is ANQGSEA. The length of the CDR3 is 13 residues. The CDR3 loop is CSVQVYSGQPQHF. CDR3 nucleotide sequence: TGCAGCGTTCAGGTCTACTCGGGTCAGCCCCAGCATTTT.

This clonotype has ten or more counts. The chain links TRBV7-9 to TRBJ2-7; TRBD2 is a possible D gene (6 bases). This CDR3 spans 16 amino acids. Germline CDR1 reads SEHNR; CDR2 reads FQNEAQ (reference sequence). Trimming shortened V by 4 bases and J by 3 bases, and 19 bases separated the two germline ends. CDR3 nucleotides: TGTGCCAGCAGCTCACCTACTGGCGGGAATAACTACGAGCAGTACTTC. Translation gives CASSSPTGGNNYEQYF.